Below, 6 T cell receptor beta chains from the same sample are listed, as sequenced in a study of blood T cell repertoires in COVID-19. The assay was immunoSEQ multiplex PCR, and TCRdb's table has in-frame clones only and misses some. This sample carries about 120,000 clones, around 91% of them seen once, and the ten largest clones take roughly 4%. Sample: peripheral blood. These receptors all come from a woman aged 55-70 years with COVID-19, enrolled during active disease.

V gene TRBV6-6 combines with J gene TRBJ2-5, with a tentative D call TRBD2 (6 bases). This CDR3 is 12 amino acids long. With 8 bases removed from V and 6 bases from J, the gap between germline ends came to 13 bases. Per the germline V gene, CDR1 is MNHNY and CDR2 is SVGAGI (reference sequence). The CDR3 sequence: CASEGLRKTQYF. The CDR3 region has the DNA TGTGCCAGCGAGGGACTCCGGAAGACCCAGTACTTC.

The V call is TRBV18, the J call TRBJ1-1; D is unresolved. Trimming took 5 bases from V and 1 from J, leaving 8 bases between them. Germline lookup yields CDR1 KGHSH and CDR2 LQKENI. This CDR3 has 13 amino acids. CDR3 in amino acids: CASSTIQNTEAFF. The DNA of the CDR3 is TGTGCCAGCTCAACTATCCAGAACACTGAAGCTTTCTTT.

This clone was seen a single time. The CDR3 sequence: CASSSNRAGTEAFF. The CDR3 coding sequence is TGTGCCAGCAGTTCCAACAGGGCCGGCACTGAAGCTTTCTTT. The chain uses TRBV6-6 and TRBJ1-1; D is perhaps TRBD1 (6 bases). The V and J ends lost 4 bases and 4 bases respectively, with 13 bases between them. The germline V gene has CDR1 MNHNY and CDR2 SVGAGI (reference sequence). The length of the CDR3 is 14 residues.

This chain connects TRBV19 to TRBJ2-2; no firm D call. Trimming cost V 6 bases and J 6 bases, with 14 bases left between them. CDR3 length: 14 residues. In germline, CDR1 is LNHDA, CDR2 SQIVND (reference sequence). CDR3 residues: CASSPVLGSGELFF. CDR3 nucleotide sequence: TGTGCCAGTAGCCCCGTCCTAGGCTCCGGGGAGCTGTTTTTT.

V is TRBV2 and J is TRBJ1-1; D remains unclear. The CDR3 consists of 13 residues. Germline values: CDR1 SNHLY, CDR2 FYNNEI. Trimming took 4 bases from V and 1 from J, leaving 7 bases between them. The CDR3, as DNA: TGTGCCAGCAGTGTGGCAGAGAACACTGAAGCTTTCTTT. It is translated as CASSVAENTEAFF. Looking up the rest from reference TRBV2 and TRBJ1-1 gives the full variable domain: EPEVTQTPSHQVTQMGQEVILRCVPISNHLYFYWYRQILGQKVEFLVSFYNNEISEKSEIFDDQFSVERPDGSNFTLKIRSTKLEDSAMYFCASSVAENTEAFFGQGTRLTVV.

The chain recombines TRBV7-2 with TRBJ2-1; TRBD2 matches 11 bases. Germline CDR1 and CDR2: SGHTA and FQGNSA. J lost 0 bases, V lost 5 bases, and 12 bases had no gene match. CDR3 length equals 19 residues. The CDR3 sequence: CASSQSTSGGPSSYNEQFF. The CDR3 nucleotides read TGTGCCAGCAGCCAGAGCACTAGCGGGGGCCCGAGCTCCTACAATGAGCAGTTCTTC.